The rows below give T cell receptor beta chains drawn from one sample of a study of T cell repertoires in cytomegalovirus infection. TCRdb redid the calling of the reads with MiXCR, one entry per CDR3 protein. Here the sample spans 310,000 or so distinct CDR3 sequences, roughly 17% being singletons. Sequencing input: PBMCs. The source of these receptors is a human donor in good health (CMV status not recorded). Some clones in this sample may be carry-over from other donors' samples. Each CDR3 is given with its conserved first and last residue. Fields, in order: J gene, V gene, CDR3 length, clone size, CDR3 protein. A clone size is listed for some rows: how often the clone was seen (once, few, many), or a class if it is expanded.

>TRBJ2-7|TRBV28|14|NA
CASSPPDGSYEQYF
>TRBJ2-5|TRBV20-1|16|NA
CSATPLDRGDGETQYF
>TRBJ2-5|TRBV20-1|15|few
CSASGGTGVRETQYF
>TRBJ1-5|TRBV27|13|few
CASTPNRGQPQHF
>TRBJ2-7|TRBV2|14|few
CASSERDSSYEQYF
>TRBJ2-1|TRBV7-2|15|many
CASSLVAGGNNGQFF
>TRBJ2-1|TRBV28|15|NA
CASSRAGVGYNEQFF
>TRBJ2-7|TRBV19|14|NA
CASSIDPRGYEQYF
>TRBJ1-1|TRBV2|15|many
CASSKEQGGSTEAFF
>TRBJ2-1|TRBV5-4|15|few
CASSRPLGTENEQFF
>TRBJ1-2|TRBV29-1|14|few
CSVGRTESNYGYTF
>TRBJ2-7|TRBV12-3/TRBV12-4|14|NA
CASSRTAVPNEQYF
>TRBJ2-7|TRBV7-3|13|many
CASSLTWGSEQYF
>TRBJ2-3|TRBV29-1|14|NA
CSVALAGGRDTQYF
>TRBJ2-7|TRBV20-1|13|NA
CGARRRSSYEQYF
>TRBJ1-1|TRBV28|12|NA
CASWTGSSEAFF
>TRBJ2-1|TRBV3-1|13|NA
CASGGGGYNEQFF
>TRBJ2-3|TRBV28|19|many
CASSFPSRLAGAQDRTQYF
>TRBJ2-7|TRBV14|17|NA
CASSQDPHRTLWYEQYF
>TRBJ2-4|TRBV28|14|NA
CASSFPGQGNIQYF
>TRBJ1-2|TRBV18|17|NA
CASSPGRASVPNYGYTF
>TRBJ1-1|TRBV7-6|16|NA
CASSLDTVRLRTEAFF
>TRBJ2-5|TRBV5-1|16|many
CASSLMGPSSGETQYF
>TRBJ2-5|TRBV7-2|14|many
CASSPQRGTETQYF
>TRBJ2-6|TRBV6-6|13|few
CASVQAGANVLTF
>TRBJ2-5|TRBV5-1|16|few
CASSFDLAGAQETQYF
>TRBJ1-5|TRBV12-3/TRBV12-4|14|few
CASSHGGARQPQHF
>TRBJ1-5|TRBV7-2|14|many
CASSPTTSPQPQHF
>TRBJ1-5|TRBV15|16|NA
CATSRDLTGRNQPQHF